The sequence of this T cell receptor (beta chain) was determined in a study of molecular identifiers for immune sequencing clone quantification (dated by TCRdb to 2016 to 2018). The study in broad terms: For a replicate experiment, RNA from around 20,000 or 100,000 naive CD8 T cells was divided into five aliquots, of which four were sequenced. This methods study benchmarked molecular-identifier clustering-based TCR repertoire sequencing (MIDCIRS) and TCR RNA copy counting, using CD8 T cells to do so. Paper-wide results and their limitations: Spiked-in Jurkat TCR RNA (approximately eleven copies' worth), which is not part of the donor repertoire, was contained in the naive libraries. Modeling gave about three recovered TCR RNA copies per cell versus approximately 11 by digital PCR, implying 25% to 30% capture efficiency. In CMV-specific effector cells, clones with more than 20 RNA copies contained over 99% of molecules, whereas in naive cells such clones contained under 1% of molecules. A single cell's worth of spiked-in Jurkat TCR RNA was reported detectable even among some 920,000 naive CD8 T cells. The sizes of highly expanded clones could end up underestimated when identical TCR molecules share a barcode. When barcode sub-clustering was not used, chimeric consensus sequences inflated TCR diversity, with chimeras reaching as high as 47%.

Receptors were amplified or captured by PCR. Sequencing relied on a NextSeq 500. Preparation of bulk TCR libraries followed a previously described approach, with the TCR primers listed in Table S5. Total RNA was purified with the Qiagen AllPrep DNA/RNA kit. Before any analysis, reads coming from multiple sequencing runs of the same library were combined into one pool. Regarding the original processing steps: Reads were retained only if an exact TCR constant sequence was present, and the retained reads were trimmed to 150 nt and grouped according to their 12-nt molecular barcodes. Reads within each barcode group were sub-clustered using a 15% Levenshtein threshold, and quality-weighted consensus sequences were constructed for each RNA molecule. Non-functional sequences were removed, as were lower-count sequences one edit away from another. Barcode sub-clusters with fewer than 20% of the maximum read count were removed, based on fitting two negative binomial distributions. TCRdb trimmed the raw reads at Q25, called clones with MiXCR and kept productive beta chains. Records with the same CDR3 protein are collapsed into one entry carrying the most frequent genes and DNA. The authors' filters were not applied to this entry. For this sample the table gives nearly 650,000 distinct CDR3 sequences, of which 25% were detected only once. 0.78% of the sample rests with the top ten.

This clonotype was observed a handful of times. Its binding antigen is unknown. No base qualities exist here, and no much larger clone lies one base off it. Libraries of naive CD8 T cells were built from anywhere between roughly 19,000 and 1,000,000 sorted cells, with 10%, 30% or 50% of the purified RNA used. Naive CD8 T cells, defined as CD8+CD4-CCR7+CD45RA+, were FACS-sorted into RLT Plus buffer on a BD FACSAria II. Around 11 TCR copies' worth of Jurkat RNA were spiked into roughly 19,000-1,000,000 naive CD8 T cell samples to test detection sensitivity. Enrichment of CD8 T cells was done with RosetteSep CD8+ T Cell Enrichment Cocktail plus Ficoll-Paque, and ACK red cell lysis came afterward. Sequencing input: naive CD8+ T cells from blood, with Jurkat cell RNA spiked in. The sample's cell subset or site, from its label and the paper: FACS-sorted CD8+CD4-CCR7+CD45RA+ naive T cells. The receptor was isolated from a human donor in good health. Some libraries in this study had Jurkat cell RNA spiked in.

The CDR3 in this case is CASSASRQGSYEQYF. The DNA sequence reads TGTGCCAGCAGTGCATCAAGACAGGGGTCCTACGAGCAGTACTTC. The rearranged segments are TRBV6-1 and TRBJ2-7; TRBD1 agrees with 8 junctional bases. Reading the germline V gene gives CDR1 MNHNS and CDR2 SASEGT. The CDR3 starts with the cysteine, ends with the phenylalanine, and has 15 residues. The sequence is cut down to CDR3 DNA, 45 bases in frame from base 1. V has 4 bases trimmed and J has 1 base trimmed; junction bases matching no gene number 6.